This T cell receptor beta chain is drawn from a study of cytomegalovirus exposure and HLA in healthy donors (TCRdb year 2017). In the study overall: An earlier analysis of about 530 of the donors reported over 250 Gb of sequence data and approximately 120 million unique TCR beta sequences obtained from some 200 million T cells. The study aimed to test whether cataloging public T cell receptors could reveal signatures of past pathogen exposure. In a later analysis, previously published TCR beta repertoires from roughly 710 donors were re-analyzed and high-resolution HLA genotyping was added so that TCR occurrence patterns could be studied. Across 300 to 400 genotyped donors of the cohort, an average of roughly 250,000 unique TCR beta nucleotide sequences per donor were sequenced, and approximately 19% of those sequences were non-productive. An early release covering about 600 HLA-typed donors comprised 250 to 350 gigabases of sequencing data and around 80 million unique TCR sequences. The study used immunosequencing to profile the T cell repertoires of 666 subjects and linked those repertoires to cytomegalovirus serostatus. High-throughput TCR immunosequencing, statistical association of individual TCRs with disease status, and machine learning were combined to predict cytomegalovirus infection status. Donor age, sex, ethnicity and CMV serostatus were compiled together with the repertoire data. In addition to the first cohort of around 670 subjects, a separate validation cohort of 120 different subjects was used. HLA typing covered class I and class II loci at four-digit resolution. All discovery cohort repertoires had been generated on a single sequencing platform. The number of donors typed differed by locus, with about 629-630 for A, B, C, DRB1 and DQB1, around 520 for DQA1, 600 to 610 for DPA1, and roughly 450 for DPB1. In a later genetic analysis, genome-wide SNP genotypes for about 55% of the roughly 670 donors were used, and that subset was treated as a discovery cohort. The later analysis used no new phenotypic data to find candidate immune exposures, relying instead on TCR beta sequences and their occurrence across donors. To decide whether each TCR beta V gene segment behaved as functional or pseudogenic, an earlier analysis of several hundred of the donors relied on high-throughput TCR beta sequencing. Five DR-DQ haplotypes were handled as single units for association and clustering because linkage in the cohort was strong. Among the roughly 400 genotyped donors, around 79% belonged to the genetic ancestry cluster associated with self-reported Caucasian donors. What the authors observed across the whole study: The only immune exposure information available for the cohort was CMV serostatus. A further reported finding was that TCR beta sequences accurately predicted the HLA-A and HLA-B alleles for most subjects in the first cohort. Correlated functional status among segregating V segments might reflect linkage disequilibrium, but an unknown experimental factor could not be ruled out. Roughly uniform sequencing depth across donors was assumed in presence/absence analyses, although this assumption may not hold. According to the authors, the approach could potentially be generalized to other disease states and immunological phenotypes. Because counts were too low, 15 to 20 rarely observed V segments, including chromosome 9 orphons, were left out of the earlier analysis of about 500 of the donors. An earlier analysis of 587 of the donors showed that most TCR beta V segments appeared in productive rearrangements either about 87% or about 30% of the time, which broadly matched IMGT annotations. The classifier was reported to diagnose cytomegalovirus status with high specificity and sensitivity in both the original and validation cohorts. In a later analysis, the rate of TCR association differed among HLA loci, with DRB1 alleles having the most associated TCRs and HLA-C alleles having the fewest. In a later analysis, several top co-occurrence clusters were reported to appear linked to parvovirus B19, influenza, CMV and Epstein-Barr virus. An association between a missense DCLRE1C variant and V-gene and J-gene trimming of TCR beta chains was found in a later genetic analysis and replicated in an independent cohort. Only TCR beta chains were sequenced in this cohort, and the absence of alpha or paired-chain data limited detectable features. In vitro tests confirmed that a few of the cytomegalovirus-associated TCR beta chains recognize cytomegalovirus antigens. The study listed 150 to 200 TCR beta chains as associated with cytomegalovirus. Because HLA typing was unavailable for some donors at each locus, only the typed subset was used in association tests. A group of highly shared sequence variants was considered likely to be a technical artifact of the sequencing pipeline. According to a later analysis, most CMV-associated TCR beta chains appeared to be HLA-restricted, and the HLA associations seemed to be driven largely by CMV exposure. Most TCR sequences were observed very rarely across donors, whereas some public TCRs were present in many individuals. A later analysis found that HLA-associated TCR beta chains were more clonally expanded and had lower generation probabilities than equally common non-associated chains. A later genetic analysis reported fewer N-insertions in productive TCRs among donors in an Asian-associated ancestry cluster than the roughly 670-donor mean. Specific HLA alleles were associated with 15,000 to 20,000 TCR beta sequences at a false discovery rate of 0.05 in a later analysis. Assigning TCR associations to individual alleles was difficult when HLA alleles, especially DR and DQ, strongly co-occurred.

A word on this clone: Its specific antigen is unknown. Base qualities are not recorded, but no much larger clone differs from it by a single base.

In total, 500 to 700 healthy bone marrow donors made up the cohort. Cohort members were all nominally healthy when sampled, although unrecorded immune exposures were likely present. The donor was CMV seropositive and belonged to the group of 270 or so seropositive cohort members. A peripheral blood sample was provided by each donor, and peripheral blood mononuclear cells were used for TCR beta sequencing. Genomic DNA was extracted from the blood cell samples with the Qiagen DNeasy Blood Extraction Kit. Libraries were made using the immunoSEQ multiplex PCR assay. For the multiplex PCR, a mixture combining 60 forward primers for TCR Vbeta segments and 13 reverse primers for TCR Jbeta segments was used. The CDR3 region of rearranged TCR beta genes was amplified from genomic DNA by a multiplex PCR assay. The amplified TCR beta libraries were sequenced on the Illumina HiSeq System as 87-base-pair reads. As for how the authors treated the data: Across the 640 or so repertoires, a later analysis counted some 81 million unique TCR beta chains, some 11 million of which were shared by at least two donors. Raw reads were error-corrected and collapsed into unique sequences by a nearest-neighbor algorithm in which closely related sequences were merged to remove PCR and sequencing errors. Alignment of CDR3 sequences to IMGT reference sequences was used to assign V, D and J gene segments. For a sequence to be retained, at least a six-nucleotide match to both a V gene segment and a J gene segment was required. A rearrangement was called productive if the CDR3 had no stop codons and remained in frame with V and J, and every other rearrangement was called non-productive. Following IMGT convention, CDR3 was defined as the stretch from the second conserved V-encoded cysteine to the conserved J-encoded phenylalanine. The earlier analysis of fewer than 750 of the donors excluded sequences that lacked an unambiguous match to a single V gene segment. An earlier analysis of 587 of the donors classified V segments as functional when productive rearrangements were above 56.7% and as segregating when the standard deviation between donors was above 5%. To diagnose cytomegalovirus status from the catalog of TCR beta chain sequences, a statistical classification framework was built. In a later analysis, V and J genes were assigned by comparing TCR nucleotide sequences against IMGT/GENE-DB human TR gene sequences. The TCRdist pipeline was used in a later analysis to assign CDR3 sequences and most-parsimonious VDJ recombination scenarios. In a later analysis, each TCR beta chain was defined by its CDR3 amino acid sequence together with its V-gene family, and reads without a unique V-gene family were excluded. As a way to deal with suspected cross-contamination and a sequencing artifact, a later analysis dropped 592 nucleotide sequences that were highly shared and had low generation probability. A later analysis calculated a clonal expansion index for each public chain from normalized within-repertoire ranks of inferred template counts. Generation probabilities in a later analysis came from a VDJ recombination model fitted to out-of-frame rearrangements, and those results were checked against IGoR. Hypergeometric tests were used in a later analysis to score TCR-TCR, TCR-HLA and TCR-CMV co-occurrence, with a repertoire-size bias correction applied to the TCR pairs. A later analysis estimated false discovery rates by permuting HLA or CMV assignments 20 times. In a later analysis, co-occurring TCRs were grouped using DBSCAN, and TCRdist sequence similarity was added for clustering within HLA-allele-positive subsets. Repertoires with fewer than 30,000 or more than 120,000 public chains, plus five repertoires with anomalous nucleotide sharing, were excluded from co-occurrence clustering. TCRdb retrieved this table from immuneACCESS and kept in-frame rearrangements only. Not all clones are present; in checked studies, unresolved V genes account for under half, and no reason is known for the remainder. Clone size and V and J calls were adopted from that table, with D and trimming inferred from the DNA. The sample table holds 110,000 to 150,000 clones, of which roughly 80% were seen once. Jointly, the top ten make up 4.1% of the sample.

This TCR derives from a man in his forties in good health and CMV-seropositive. Material for sequencing was PBMCs.

The CDR3 amino acid sequence is: CASSYSRPTVQETQYF. The nucleotides read TGTGCCAGCAGTTACTCGAGACCGACAGTCCAAGAGACCCAGTACTTC. The chain is assembled from TRBV6-5 and TRBJ2-5; TRBD1 might be the D gene, on 5 matching bases. Trimming at the junction amounts to 0 bases on V and 1 base on J, and the germline ends lie 12 bases apart. The CDR3 contains 16 residues, cysteine and phenylalanine counted. Just CDR3 DNA is preserved here, 48 bases in frame from base 1. The germline V gene provides CDR1 MNHEY and CDR2 SVGAGI.